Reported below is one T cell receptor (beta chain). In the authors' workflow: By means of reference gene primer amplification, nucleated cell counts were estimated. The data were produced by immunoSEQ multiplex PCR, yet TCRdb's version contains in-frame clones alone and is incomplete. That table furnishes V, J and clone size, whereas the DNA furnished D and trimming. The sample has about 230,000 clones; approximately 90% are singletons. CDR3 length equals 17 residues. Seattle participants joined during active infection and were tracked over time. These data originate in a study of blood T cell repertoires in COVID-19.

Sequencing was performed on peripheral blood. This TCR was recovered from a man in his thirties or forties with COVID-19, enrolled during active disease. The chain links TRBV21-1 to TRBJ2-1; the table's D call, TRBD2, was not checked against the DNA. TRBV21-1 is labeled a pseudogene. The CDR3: CASSKESGGRLYNEQFF. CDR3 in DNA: TGTGCCAGCAGCAAAGAAAGCGGGGGCCGACTCTACAATGAGCAGTTCTTC.